These 27 T cell receptor beta chains were sequenced from one sample in a study of shared clonotypes between healthy human individuals. TCRdb's table, derived via immunoSEQ multiplex PCR, lists solely in-frame clones and lacks some. Altogether about 1,900,000 clones are present, about 95% being singletons, with the ten largest covering around 1.2%. Naive CD8 isolation took CD45RO-negative cells positively selected for CCR7 and excluded terminally differentiated effector memory CD45RA+ cells. The sequenced sample was naive CD8+ T cells sorted from blood. The receptors derive from a man younger than 35 in good health.

With respect to this clone: The sample has other DNA sequences that encode this CDR3 too. This sequence joins TRBV28 and TRBJ2-2; D not certain. Germline loops: CDR1 MDHEN, CDR2 SYDVKM. The length of the CDR3 is 14 residues. The V gene lost 0 bases and the J gene lost 5 bases, with 7 bases spanning the gap. Here the CDR3 DNA reads TGTGCCAGCAGTTTATGGGGCTATACCGGGGAGCTGTTTTTT. Residues: CASSLWGYTGELFF.

The V gene is TRBV5-1, the J gene TRBJ2-6, with D possibly matching TRBD1 (7 bases). Germline CDR1 and CDR2: SGHRS and YFSETQ. This CDR3 region has 16 residues. The V end lost 4 bases, the J end lost 4 bases, and 15 bases lay between the germline ends. The CDR3 loop is CASSAGQEGGANVLTF. DNA for the CDR3: TGCGCCAGCAGCGCCGGACAGGAGGGAGGGGCCAACGTCCTGACTTTC.

The chain employs TRBV23-1 and TRBJ2-2; TRBD2 aligns across 9 bases. TRBV23-1 qualifies as an ORF whose function is uncertain. The CDR3 loop spans 17 amino acids. Losses at the gene ends were 3 bases for V and 7 bases for J; bases not matched to a gene: 12. CDR3 residues: CASSHPIISGSGGELFF. For the CDR3, the DNA is TGCGCCAGCAGTCATCCCATCATTAGCGGGAGTGGCGGGGAGCTGTTTTTT.

The chain is built from TRBV7-2 and TRBJ2-7, with 9 bases identical to TRBD1. This CDR3 region has 15 residues. Germline V gives CDR1 SGHTA, CDR2 FQGNSA. Trimming at V came to 6 bases and at J to 3 bases, leaving 9 bases not matched to a gene. CDR3 DNA: TGTGCCAGCAGTCCAATTTCGACAGGGGGCTACGAGCAGTACTTC. Translation: CASSPISTGGYEQYF.

J is TRBJ2-1 and V is TRBV11-3; a weak D match, TRBD2 (5 bases). The V gene lost 3 bases and the J gene lost 3 bases, with 9 bases spanning the gap. CDR3 length: 14 residues. Germline CDR1 is SGHNT and CDR2 is YENEEA. Here the CDR3 reads CASSLRTDYNEQFF. In DNA form, the CDR3 reads TGTGCCAGCAGCTTGAGGACTGACTACAATGAGCAGTTCTTC.

This sequence joins TRBV30 and TRBJ2-3; 7 bases fit TRBD2. CDR1 is GTSNPN, CDR2 SVGIG, per germline (reference sequence). The CDR3 has 15 residues. Trimming cost V 0 bases and J 2 bases; bases outside gene matches: 5. CDR3 DNA sequence: TGTGCCTGGAGTGTACTGAGCGGGAACACAGATACGCAGTATTTT. Translation gives CAWSVLSGNTDTQYF.

The CDR3 region is CASRTGVSNQPQHF. CDR3 in DNA: TGTGCCAGCAGAACAGGGGTCAGCAATCAGCCCCAGCATTTT. V is TRBV6-5 and J is TRBJ1-5, with 7 bases identical to TRBD1. J was trimmed by 1 base and V by 6 bases; bases with no gene match: 3. Germline CDR1 is MNHEY and CDR2 is SVGAGI. The CDR3 contains 14 residues.

V is TRBV18 and J is TRBJ2-1, with TRBD1 matching over 8 bases. Germline CDR1 is KGHSH and CDR2 is LQKENI. This CDR3 comprises 14 residues. The V and J ends lost 3 bases and 8 bases, in that order; junction bases with no gene match: 6. CDR3 bases: TGTGCCAGCTCACCGGGACCAGGGGGCGATGAGCAGTTCTTC. It codes for CASSPGPGGDEQFF.

The gene calls are TRBV10-3 and TRBJ2-1; the D gene is possibly TRBD2 (7 bases). CDR3 length equals 14 residues. V lost 8 bases to trimming and J lost 6 bases, with 17 bases between them. The germline CDR1 and CDR2 sequences are ENHRY and SYGVKD. The CDR3 here is CAISVGGGLNEQFF. CDR3 nucleotides: TGTGCCATCTCGGTGGGCGGGGGCCTCAATGAGCAGTTCTTC.

V and J are TRBV7-9 and TRBJ1-4, with 10 bases lining up with TRBD1. The CDR3 contains 17 residues. Germline V gene data show CDR1 as SEHNR and CDR2 as FQNEAQ (reference sequence). V was clipped by 2 bases and J by 7 bases; unmatched bases: 10. CDR3 region: CASSLKSGTGAGEKLFF. CDR3 nucleotide sequence: TGTGCCAGCAGCTTAAAGTCTGGGACAGGGGCGGGTGAAAAACTGTTTTTT.

Only one count was recorded for this clone. The rearrangement joins TRBV13 to TRBJ2-1; TRBD2 aligns across 9 bases. Germline V CDR1 and CDR2: PRHDT, FYEKMQ (reference sequence). Losses at the gene ends were 1 base for V and 9 bases for J; bases not matched to a gene: 10. The CDR3 extends over 16 amino acids. CDR3 protein: CASSLDGTSYMLEQFF. CDR3 sequence (DNA): TGTGCCAGCAGCTTAGACGGGACTAGCTACATGCTTGAGCAGTTCTTC.

The chain employs TRBV11-1 and TRBJ2-6; 8 positions match TRBD2. The germline CDR1 and CDR2 sequences are SGHAT and FQDESV (reference sequence). This CDR3 is 17 amino acids long. The V segment lost 5 bases and the J segment 2 bases; nucleotides outside the gene matches: 8. The CDR3 bases are TGTGCCAGCAGCAAAGCGGGGGTATTGACTGGGGCCAACGTCCTGACTTTC. Amino acid sequence: CASSKAGVLTGANVLTF.

The chain is built from TRBV13 and TRBJ1-3, with D uncertain. Germline-derived CDR1 and CDR2 are PRHDT and FYEKMQ (reference sequence). V lost 0 bases to trimming and J lost 3 bases, with 12 bases between them. The length of the CDR3 is 16 residues. For the CDR3, the DNA is TGTGCCAGCAGCTTAGGGGTAGGGAGGAGTGGAAACACCATATATTTT. Its protein is CASSLGVGRSGNTIYF.

The chain links TRBV27 to TRBJ1-5; no definite D call. Germline CDR1 and CDR2: MNHEY and SMNVEV (reference sequence). The CDR3 is made up of 14 amino acids. With 3 bases removed from V and 0 bases from J, the gap between germline ends came to 6 bases. The CDR3 spells CASSLVDSNQPQHF. CDR3 coding DNA: TGTGCCAGCAGTTTGGTGGATAGCAATCAGCCCCAGCATTTT.

This rearrangement joins TRBV7-6 to TRBJ2-7, with D hard to call. Trimming cost V 1 base and J 4 bases, with 11 bases left between them. Germline V gives CDR1 SGHVS, CDR2 FNYEAQ. CDR3 length: 14 amino acids. The CDR3 region is CASSLGAGRYEQYF. CDR3 sequence (DNA): TGTGCCAGCAGCTTAGGGGCAGGTCGGTACGAGCAGTACTTC.

Turning to this clone: Distinct nucleotide sequences in the sample also encode this CDR3. CDR3 sequence: CASSPGPTYNEQFF. CDR3 coding DNA: TGTGCCAGCAGCCCGGGGCCGACCTACAATGAGCAGTTCTTC. The chain couples TRBV6-5 to TRBJ2-1; D may match TRBD1 or TRBD2 (5 bases each). Germline lookup yields CDR1 MNHEY and CDR2 SVGAGI. V lost 6 bases to trimming and J lost 2 bases, with 11 bases between them. The CDR3 is 14 amino acids.

J is TRBJ2-5 and V is TRBV27; D unresolved. The germline V and J ends were trimmed by 3 bases and 1 base, with 18 bases remaining between them. CDR3 size: 17 residues. Looked up from germline, CDR1 is MNHEY and CDR2 is SMNVEV (reference sequence). CDR3 amino acids: CASSLVLPFSGQETQYF. In DNA form, the CDR3 reads TGTGCCAGCAGTTTGGTACTCCCCTTTTCAGGCCAAGAGACCCAGTACTTC.

The chain employs TRBV5-6 and TRBJ2-6; TRBD1 might be the D (5 bases). V gave up 6 bases and J gave up 5 bases, with 6 bases separating them. Looked up from germline, CDR1 is SGHDT and CDR2 is YYEEEE. There are 12 residues in the CDR3. The CDR3: CASTDRANVLTF. The CDR3 nucleotides are TGTGCCAGCACGGACAGGGCCAACGTCCTGACTTTC.

This chain joins TRBV7-8 and TRBJ1-2; D call uncertain. The CDR3 has 13 residues. The V gene lost 1 base and the J gene lost 8 bases, with 11 bases spanning the gap. CDR1 SGHVS and CDR2 FQNEAQ come from the germline V gene. As DNA, the CDR3 is TGTGCCAGCAGCTTAGTTACAACCATCGGCTACACCTTC. Translating gives CASSLVTTIGYTF.

A note on this clone: This specimen includes other DNA sequences encoding the same CDR3. V usage is TRBV19 and J usage is TRBJ2-1; tentatively, D is TRBD2 (6 bases). Germline V gives CDR1 LNHDA, CDR2 SQIVND (reference sequence). V lost 3 bases and J 0 bases, leaving 6 bases between the germline ends. The CDR3 covers 14 residues. The CDR3 DNA is TGTGCCAGTAGTATGCGGGGCTCCTACAATGAGCAGTTCTTC. Translating gives CASSMRGSYNEQFF.

The chain combines TRBV2 with TRBJ1-5; D is unresolved. The CDR3 totals 13 residues. V dropped 7 bases and J dropped 1 base, with 8 bases sitting between them. CDR1 SNHLY and CDR2 FYNNEI come from the germline V gene. Written as DNA, the CDR3 is TGTGCCAGCATGTTAGGCAGCAATCAGCCCCAGCATTTT. It translates to CASMLGSNQPQHF.

The chain employs TRBV11-2 and TRBJ2-3, with a weak D call TRBD2 (5 bases). Germline V CDR1 and CDR2: SGHAT, FQNNGV. The CDR3 is 14 residues long. Trimming removed 1 base at V and 4 bases at J, with 9 bases between. The CDR3 DNA sequence: TGTGCCAGCAGCTTAGCGGGATGGTCAGATACGCAGTATTTT. It codes for CASSLAGWSDTQYF.

V is TRBV4-1 and J is TRBJ1-1; weak D call: TRBD1 (5 bases). V lost 2 bases and J lost 6, with 7 bases in between. Germline V gene lookup returns CDR1 MGHRA and CDR2 YSYEKL. This CDR3 has 12 residues. The CDR3 bases are TGCGCCAGCAGCCAACTAGGGGCTGAAGCTTTCTTT. This translates into CASSQLGAEAFF.

This chain uses TRBV27 with TRBJ2-7; D is unresolved. CDR3 length: 16 residues. The V gene's germline CDR1 is MNHEY and CDR2 SMNVEV (reference sequence). The V gene lost 3 bases and the J gene lost 0 bases, with 15 bases spanning the gap. The CDR3 DNA reads as TGTGCCAGCAGTTTGCGGACCGTGGTCGGCTCCTACGAGCAGTACTTC. It specifies CASSLRTVVGSYEQYF.

Here the CDR3 reads CASSNALGRQETQYF. CDR3 DNA: TGTGCCAGCAGCAACGCTTTAGGGCGGCAAGAGACCCAGTACTTC. The chain couples TRBV9 to TRBJ2-5; D ambiguous. The V end lost 4 bases, the J end lost 2 bases, and 15 bases lay between the germline ends. The germline gives CDR1 SGDLS, CDR2 YYNGEE. The CDR3 covers 15 residues.

The V call is TRBV6-1, the J call TRBJ2-3; 7 bases agree with TRBD2. There are 16 residues in the CDR3. J gave up 0 bases and V 1 base, and 4 bases lay outside the gene matches. CDR1 and CDR2 from the germline V gene are MNHNS and SASEGT. The CDR3 loop is CASSEELAYSTDTQYF. In nucleotides, the CDR3 is TGTGCCAGCAGTGAAGAACTAGCGTACAGCACAGATACGCAGTATTTT.

This clone appeared a few times. The V gene is TRBV9, the J gene TRBJ2-7; 11 nucleotides align to TRBD2. The germline CDR1 and CDR2 sequences are SGDLS and YYNGEE. The CDR3 contains 15 residues. The junction had 2 bases not matched to a gene; V was cut back by 0 bases and J by 3 bases. This CDR3 is CASSVEGLADYEQYF. In DNA form, the CDR3 reads TGTGCCAGCAGCGTAGAGGGACTAGCGGACTACGAGCAGTACTTC.